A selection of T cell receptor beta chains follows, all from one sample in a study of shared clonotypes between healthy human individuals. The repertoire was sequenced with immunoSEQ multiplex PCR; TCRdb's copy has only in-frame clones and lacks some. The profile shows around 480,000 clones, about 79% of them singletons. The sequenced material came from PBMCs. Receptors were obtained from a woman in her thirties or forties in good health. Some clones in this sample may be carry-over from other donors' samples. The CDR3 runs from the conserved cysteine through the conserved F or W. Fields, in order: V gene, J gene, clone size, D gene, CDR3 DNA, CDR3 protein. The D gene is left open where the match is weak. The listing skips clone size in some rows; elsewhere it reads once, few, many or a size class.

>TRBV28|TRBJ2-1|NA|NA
TGTGCCAGCAGTTTACCTCTCCCTACATCCTACAATGAGCAGTTCTTC
CASSLPLPTSYNEQFF
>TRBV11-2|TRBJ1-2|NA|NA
TGTGCCAGCAGCTTTGAAGGGAATCATGGCTACACCTTC
CASSFEGNHGYTF
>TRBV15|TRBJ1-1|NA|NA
TGTGCCACAACTTACGGGGCGGGACTTGAAGCTTTCTTT
CATTYGAGLEAFF
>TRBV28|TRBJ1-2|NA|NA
TGTGCCAGCAGGCAAACAGCGTCCGATGGCTACACCTTC
CASRQTASDGYTF
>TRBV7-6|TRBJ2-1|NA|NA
TGTGCCAGCAGCTTGGACGCTGGGGAGGCCCCAAGCTCCTACAATGAGCAGTTCTTC
CASSLDAGEAPSSYNEQFF
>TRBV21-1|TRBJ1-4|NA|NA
TGTGCCAGCCGGGGGGGACAGGGGAATGAAAAACTGTTTTTT
CASRGGQGNEKLFF
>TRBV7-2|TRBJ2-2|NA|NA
TGTGCCAGCAGCCCAGGATTTGGAAACACCGGGGAGCTGTTTTTT
CASSPGFGNTGELFF
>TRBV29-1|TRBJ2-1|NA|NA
TGCAGCGTTGAGGGCGGGGCCTTTCTGAATGAGCAGTTCTTC
CSVEGGAFLNEQFF
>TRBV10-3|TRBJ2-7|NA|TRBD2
TGTGCCATCAGTGAGTCGACTGGGACTAGCGGGAGTAACGAGCAGTACTTC
CAISESTGTSGSNEQYF
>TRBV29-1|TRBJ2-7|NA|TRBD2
TGCAGCGTTGTACCACTGGGACTAGCGGGAGCCTCCTACGAGCAGTACTTC
CSVVPLGLAGASYEQYF
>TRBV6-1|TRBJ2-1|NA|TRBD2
TGTGCCAGCAGTGAACTAAGGGTAGCGGGGGGTGAGCAGTTCTTC
CASSELRVAGGEQFF
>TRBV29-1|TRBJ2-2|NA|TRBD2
TGCAGCGTTGCCCTAGCGGGAGGTTCCGGGGAGCTGTTTTTT
CSVALAGGSGELFF
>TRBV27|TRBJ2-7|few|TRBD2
TGTGCCAGCAGTACCGCCCGGACTAGCGGGAGATACGAGCAGTACTTC
CASSTARTSGRYEQYF
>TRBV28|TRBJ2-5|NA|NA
TGTGCCAGCAGTAAATACGCGGGGTTGCGGGAGACCCAGTACTTC
CASSKYAGLRETQYF
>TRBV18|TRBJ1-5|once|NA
TGTGCCAGCTCCGCCGGACCTGAACGCCGTAATAGCAATCAGCCCCAGCATTTT
CASSAGPERRNSNQPQHF
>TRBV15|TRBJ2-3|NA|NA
TGTGCCACCAGTGAGGGGGACGGGAGCGTTACAGATACGCAGTATTTT
CATSEGDGSVTDTQYF
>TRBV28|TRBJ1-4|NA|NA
TGTGCCAGCAACTCCTTTGGACGGCCAACTAATGAAAAACTGTTTTTT
CASNSFGRPTNEKLFF
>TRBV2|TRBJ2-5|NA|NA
TGTGCCAGCAGTCAGAACGACCAAGAGACCCAGTACTTC
CASSQNDQETQYF
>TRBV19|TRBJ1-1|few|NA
TGTGCCAGTAGTGAGGAGGGGACCACTGAAGCTTTCTTT
CASSEEGTTEAFF
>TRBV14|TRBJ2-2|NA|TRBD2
TGTGCCAGCAGCCAACTAGCGGGAGCCTCGAACACCGGGGAGCTGTTTTTT
CASSQLAGASNTGELFF
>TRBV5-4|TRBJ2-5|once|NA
TGTGCCAGCAGCTTGCCCGCGGGGGCCCAAGAGACCCAGTACTTC
CASSLPAGAQETQYF
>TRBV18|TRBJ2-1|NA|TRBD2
TGTGCCAGCTCACCCCGGGCGGGAGGTCGGAATGAGCAGTTCTTC
CASSPRAGGRNEQFF
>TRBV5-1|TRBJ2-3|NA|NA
TGCGCCAGCAGCAGCGGACCCGGGGATACGCAGTATTTT
CASSSGPGDTQYF
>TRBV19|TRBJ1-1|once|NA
TGTGCCAGTAGGCGTGTGGCAGACCTTGAAGCTTTCTTT
CASRRVADLEAFF
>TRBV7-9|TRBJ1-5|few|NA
TGTGCCAGCAGCTTGGGAGGGATCGCTCAGCCCCAGCATTTT
CASSLGGIAQPQHF